This TCR beta chain was found in a study of T-cell memory formation after mild COVID-19. As for the study in general: Largely donor-specific TCR clusters were found.

TCRdb used MiXCR to reprocess the 5' RACE reads, holding one entry per CDR3 protein. This sample has around 180,000 distinct CDR3 sequences, with approximately 17% found just once. The germline V gene has CDR1 PRHDT and CDR2 FYEKMQ (reference sequence). This CDR3 contains 14 residues. V dropped 0 bases and J dropped 13 bases, with 18 bases sitting between them. As regards this clonotype: Its antigen is not known.

Study outcomes and limitations: Of the contracting clones, CD4+ ones lay mainly in CM and EM, and CD8+ ones in EMRA. What remained unconfirmed was the SARS-CoV-2 specificity of second-wave clones peaking on day 37.

Sequencing was done on a sample of PBMCs or a T cell subset sorted from them (not recorded which). The chain is built from TRBV13 and TRBJ1-1; D remains ambiguous. The receptor's source is a man younger than 35 who had mild COVID-19 (a few samples of this study predate the infection). Cell type and time point are not known. The CDR3 spells CASSLGLMRRVDFF. CDR3 coding DNA: TGTGCCAGCAGCTTAGGCCTAATGAGGAGGGTCGATTTCTTT.